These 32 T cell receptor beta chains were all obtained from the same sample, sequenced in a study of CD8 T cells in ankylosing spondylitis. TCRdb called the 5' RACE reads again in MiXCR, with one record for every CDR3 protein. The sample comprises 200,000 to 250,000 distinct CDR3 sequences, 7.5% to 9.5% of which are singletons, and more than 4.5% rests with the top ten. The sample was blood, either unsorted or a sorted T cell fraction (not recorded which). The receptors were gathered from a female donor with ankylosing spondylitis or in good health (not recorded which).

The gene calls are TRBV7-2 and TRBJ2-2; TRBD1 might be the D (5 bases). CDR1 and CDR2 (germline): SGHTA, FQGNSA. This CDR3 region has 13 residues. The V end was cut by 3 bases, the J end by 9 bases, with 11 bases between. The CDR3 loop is CASSLGRGRELFF. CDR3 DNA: TGTGCCAGCAGCTTGGGTAGGGGCAGGGAGCTGTTTTTT.

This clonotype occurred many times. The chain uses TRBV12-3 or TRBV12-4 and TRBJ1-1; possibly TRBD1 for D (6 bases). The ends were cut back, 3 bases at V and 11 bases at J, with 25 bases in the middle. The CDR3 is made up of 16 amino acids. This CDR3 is CASSFGGTTGLVQAFF. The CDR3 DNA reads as TGTGCCAGCAGTTTCGGGGGAACGACAGGACTCGTTCAGGCTTTCTTT.

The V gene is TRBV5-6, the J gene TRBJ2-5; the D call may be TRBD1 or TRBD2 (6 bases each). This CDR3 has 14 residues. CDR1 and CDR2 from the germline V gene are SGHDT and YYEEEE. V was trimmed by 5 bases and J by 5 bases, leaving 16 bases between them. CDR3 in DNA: TGTGCCAGCAGGGATAGCGGTAGGGGGGAGACCCAGTACTTC. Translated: CASRDSGRGETQYF.

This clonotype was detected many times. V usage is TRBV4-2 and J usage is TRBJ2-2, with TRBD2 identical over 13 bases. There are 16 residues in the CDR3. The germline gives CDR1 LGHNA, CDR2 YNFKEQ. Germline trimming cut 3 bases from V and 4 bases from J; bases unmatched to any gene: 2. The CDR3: CASSHRLAGGTGELFF. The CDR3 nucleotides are TGTGCCAGCAGCCATCGACTAGCGGGAGGCACCGGGGAGCTGTTTTTT.

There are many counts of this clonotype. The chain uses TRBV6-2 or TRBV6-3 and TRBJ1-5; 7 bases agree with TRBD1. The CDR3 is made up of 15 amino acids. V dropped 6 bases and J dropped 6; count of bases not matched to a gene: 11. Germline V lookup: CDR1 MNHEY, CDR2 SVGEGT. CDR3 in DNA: TGTGCCAGCAGCGAAAGACAGGGAGGGCGTCAGCCCCAGCATTTT. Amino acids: CASSERQGGRQPQHF.

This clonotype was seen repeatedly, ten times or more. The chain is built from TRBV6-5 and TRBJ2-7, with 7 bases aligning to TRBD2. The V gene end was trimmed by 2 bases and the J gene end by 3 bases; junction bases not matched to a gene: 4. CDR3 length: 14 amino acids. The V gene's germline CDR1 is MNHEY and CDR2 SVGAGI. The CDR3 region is CASSYRGSGYEQYF. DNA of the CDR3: TGTGCCAGCAGTTACCGCGGGAGTGGCTACGAGCAGTACTTC.

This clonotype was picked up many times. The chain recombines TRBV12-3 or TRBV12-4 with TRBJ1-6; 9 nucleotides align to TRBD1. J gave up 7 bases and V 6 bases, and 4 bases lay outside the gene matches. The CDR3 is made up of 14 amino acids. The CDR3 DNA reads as TGTGCCAGCAGGGGGACAGGGCCGAATTCACCCCTCCACTTT. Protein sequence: CASRGTGPNSPLHF.

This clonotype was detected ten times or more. CDR3 region: CSASPGGGGLYGYTF. In DNA, the CDR3 is TGCAGTGCTAGCCCAGGAGGTGGGGGCCTCTATGGCTACACCTTC. This sequence joins TRBV20-1 and TRBJ1-2; D may be TRBD1 (6 bases). This CDR3 is 15 amino acids long. The V end was cut by 3 bases, the J end by 4 bases, with 18 bases between. CDR1 and CDR2 (germline): DFQATT, SNEGSKA (reference sequence).

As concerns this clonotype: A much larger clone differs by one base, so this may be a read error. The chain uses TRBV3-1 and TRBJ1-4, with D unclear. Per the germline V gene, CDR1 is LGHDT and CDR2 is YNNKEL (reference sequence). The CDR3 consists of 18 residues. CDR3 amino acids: CAISRMVGILATNEKLFF. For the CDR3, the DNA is TGTGCCATCAGCCGCATGGTCGGGATCCTTGCAACTAATGAAAAACTGTTTTTT.

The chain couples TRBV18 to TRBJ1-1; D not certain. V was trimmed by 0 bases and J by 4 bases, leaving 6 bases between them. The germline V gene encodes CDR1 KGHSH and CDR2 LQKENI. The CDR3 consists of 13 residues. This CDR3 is CASSPPGGTEAFF. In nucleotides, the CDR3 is TGTGCCAGCTCACCACCGGGAGGCACTGAAGCTTTCTTT.

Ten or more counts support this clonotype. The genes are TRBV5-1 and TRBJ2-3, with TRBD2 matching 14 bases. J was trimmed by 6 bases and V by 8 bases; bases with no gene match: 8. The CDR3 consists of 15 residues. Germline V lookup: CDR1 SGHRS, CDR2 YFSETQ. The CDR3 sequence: CASGLAGGRADTQYF. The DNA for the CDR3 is TGCGCCAGTGGACTAGCGGGAGGCCGAGCGGATACGCAGTATTTT.

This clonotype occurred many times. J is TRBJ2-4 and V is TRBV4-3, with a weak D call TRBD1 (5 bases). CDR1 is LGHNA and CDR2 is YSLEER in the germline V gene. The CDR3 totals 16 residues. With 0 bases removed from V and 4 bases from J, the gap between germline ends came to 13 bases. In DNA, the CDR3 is TGCGCCAGCAGCCAAGATTCCTGGACAAGGAAAAACATTCAGTACTTC. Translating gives CASSQDSWTRKNIQYF.

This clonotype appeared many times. Here the CDR3 DNA reads TGTGCCAGCAGCACCCGGACTAGCGGGGGGGCAGATACGCAGTATTTT. It specifies CASSTRTSGGADTQYF. The chain combines TRBV7-2 with TRBJ2-3; 15 positions match TRBD2. The CDR3 runs to 16 residues. Germline loops: CDR1 SGHTA, CDR2 FQGNSA. The V gene end was trimmed by 5 bases and the J gene end by 4 bases; junction bases not matched to a gene: 4.

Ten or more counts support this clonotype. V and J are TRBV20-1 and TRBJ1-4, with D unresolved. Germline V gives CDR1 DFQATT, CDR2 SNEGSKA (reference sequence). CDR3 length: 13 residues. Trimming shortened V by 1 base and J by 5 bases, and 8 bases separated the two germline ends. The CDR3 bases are TGCAGTGCTAGAGGCGGATCGAATGAAAAACTGTTTTTT. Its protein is CSARGGSNEKLFF.

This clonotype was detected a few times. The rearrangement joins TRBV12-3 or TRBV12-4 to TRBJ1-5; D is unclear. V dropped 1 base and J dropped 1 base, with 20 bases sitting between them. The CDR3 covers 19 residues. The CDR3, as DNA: TGTGCCAGCAGTTTAGTGACGCAGGTTGTTCGGGTAAGCAATCAGCCCCAGCATTTT. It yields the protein CASSLVTQVVRVSNQPQHF.

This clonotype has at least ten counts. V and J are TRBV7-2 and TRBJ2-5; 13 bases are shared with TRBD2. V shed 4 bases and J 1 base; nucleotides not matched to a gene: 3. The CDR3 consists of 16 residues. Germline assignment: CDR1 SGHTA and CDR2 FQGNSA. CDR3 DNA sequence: TGTGCCAGCAGCTCCGGGACTAGCGGGGCCCAAGAGACCCAGTACTTC. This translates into CASSSGTSGAQETQYF.

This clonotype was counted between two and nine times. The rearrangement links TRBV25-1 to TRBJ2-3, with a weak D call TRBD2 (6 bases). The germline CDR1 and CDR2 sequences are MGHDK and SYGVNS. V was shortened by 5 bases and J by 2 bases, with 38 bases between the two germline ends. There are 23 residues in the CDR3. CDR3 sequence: CASSLQTPAVGRSTPRYTDTQYF. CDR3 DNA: TGTGCCAGCAGTCTCCAGACCCCGGCCGTGGGGAGGAGTACTCCTAGATACACAGATACGCAGTATTTT.

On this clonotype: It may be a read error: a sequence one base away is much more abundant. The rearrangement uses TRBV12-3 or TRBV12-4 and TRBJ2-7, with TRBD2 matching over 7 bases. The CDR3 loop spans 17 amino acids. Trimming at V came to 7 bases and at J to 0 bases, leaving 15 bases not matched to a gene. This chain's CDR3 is CASTRSRDYKSSYEQYF. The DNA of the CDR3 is TGTGCCAGCACTCGATCCCGGGACTATAAGAGCTCCTACGAGCAGTACTTC.

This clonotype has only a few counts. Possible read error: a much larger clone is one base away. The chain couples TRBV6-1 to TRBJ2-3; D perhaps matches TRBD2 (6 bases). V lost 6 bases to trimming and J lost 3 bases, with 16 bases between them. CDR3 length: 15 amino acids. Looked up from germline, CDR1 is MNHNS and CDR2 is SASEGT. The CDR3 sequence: CASSCPGDGTDTQYF. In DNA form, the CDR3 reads TGTGCCAGCAGCTGCCCGGGGGATGGGACAGATACGCAGTATTTT.

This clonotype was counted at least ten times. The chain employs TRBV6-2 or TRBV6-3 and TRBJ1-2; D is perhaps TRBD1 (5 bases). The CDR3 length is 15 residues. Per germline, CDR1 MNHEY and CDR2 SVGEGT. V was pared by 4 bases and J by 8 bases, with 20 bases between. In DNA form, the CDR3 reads TGTGCCAGCAGTTCCGTTTCGCGGGGCCTCGGAGGCTACACCTTC. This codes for CASSSVSRGLGGYTF.

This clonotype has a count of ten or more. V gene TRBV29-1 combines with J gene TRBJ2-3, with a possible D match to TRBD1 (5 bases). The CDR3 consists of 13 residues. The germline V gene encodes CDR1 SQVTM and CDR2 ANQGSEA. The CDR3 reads CVVDQGRADTQYF. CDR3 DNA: TGCGTAGTTGACCAGGGTCGCGCAGATACGCAGTATTTT.

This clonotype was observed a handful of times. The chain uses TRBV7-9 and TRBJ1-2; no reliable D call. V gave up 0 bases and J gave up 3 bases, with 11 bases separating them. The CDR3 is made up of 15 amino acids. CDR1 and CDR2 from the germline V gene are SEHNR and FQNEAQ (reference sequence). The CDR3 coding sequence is TGTGCCAGCAGCTTAGCGAGAGTACGGGACTATGGCTACACCTTC. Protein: CASSLARVRDYGYTF.

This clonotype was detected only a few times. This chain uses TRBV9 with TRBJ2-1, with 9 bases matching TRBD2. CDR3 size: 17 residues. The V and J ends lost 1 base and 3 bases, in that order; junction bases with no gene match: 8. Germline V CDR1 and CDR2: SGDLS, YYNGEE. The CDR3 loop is CASSVKVAGDIYNEQFF. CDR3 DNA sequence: TGTGCCAGCAGCGTAAAGGTAGCGGGAGATATCTACAATGAGCAGTTCTTC.

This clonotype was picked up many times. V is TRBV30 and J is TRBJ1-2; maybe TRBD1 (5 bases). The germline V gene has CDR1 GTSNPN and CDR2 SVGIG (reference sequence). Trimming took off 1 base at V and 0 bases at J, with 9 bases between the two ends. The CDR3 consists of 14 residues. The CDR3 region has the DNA TGTGCCTGGAGTGGGGACGGAGCTAACTATGGCTACACCTTC. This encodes CAWSGDGANYGYTF.

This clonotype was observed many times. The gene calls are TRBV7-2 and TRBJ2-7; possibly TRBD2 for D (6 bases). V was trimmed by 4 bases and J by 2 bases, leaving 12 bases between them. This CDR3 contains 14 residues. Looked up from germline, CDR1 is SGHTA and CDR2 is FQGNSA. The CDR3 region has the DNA TGTGCCAGCAGCTCGGAGGGATACCCCTACGAGCAGTACTTC. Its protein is CASSSEGYPYEQYF.

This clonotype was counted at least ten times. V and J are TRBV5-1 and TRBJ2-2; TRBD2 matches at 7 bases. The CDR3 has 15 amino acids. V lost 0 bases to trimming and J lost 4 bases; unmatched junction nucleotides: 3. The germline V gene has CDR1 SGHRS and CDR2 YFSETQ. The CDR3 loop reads CASSLGTGGTGELFF. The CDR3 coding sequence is TGCGCCAGCAGCTTGGGGACGGGAGGCACCGGGGAGCTGTTTTTT.

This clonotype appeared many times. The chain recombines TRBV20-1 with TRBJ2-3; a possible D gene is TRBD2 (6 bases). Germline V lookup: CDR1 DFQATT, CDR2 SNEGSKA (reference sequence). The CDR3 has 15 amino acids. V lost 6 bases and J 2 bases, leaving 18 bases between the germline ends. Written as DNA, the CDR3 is TGCAGTGCCCTACCTCTAGGGACTTACACAGATACGCAGTATTTT. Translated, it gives CSALPLGTYTDTQYF.

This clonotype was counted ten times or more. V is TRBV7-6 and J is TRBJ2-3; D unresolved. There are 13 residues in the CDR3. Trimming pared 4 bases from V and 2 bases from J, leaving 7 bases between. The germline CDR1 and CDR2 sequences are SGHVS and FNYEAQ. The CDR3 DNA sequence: TGTGCCAGCAGCTCCCGTCTCACAGATACGCAGTATTTT. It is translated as CASSSRLTDTQYF.

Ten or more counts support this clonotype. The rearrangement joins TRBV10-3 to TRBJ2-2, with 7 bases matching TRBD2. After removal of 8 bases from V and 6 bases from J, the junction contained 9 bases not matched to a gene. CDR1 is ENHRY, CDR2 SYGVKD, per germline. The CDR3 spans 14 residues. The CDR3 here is CAIAPGGPPGELFF. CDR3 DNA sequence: TGTGCCATCGCCCCGGGAGGACCACCCGGGGAGCTGTTTTTT.

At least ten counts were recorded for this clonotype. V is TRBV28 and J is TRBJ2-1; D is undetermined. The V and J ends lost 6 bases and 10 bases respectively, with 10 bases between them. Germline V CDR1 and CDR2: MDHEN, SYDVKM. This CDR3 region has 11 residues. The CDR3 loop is CASSPSFEQFF. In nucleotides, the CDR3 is TGTGCCAGCAGCCCCAGTTTCGAGCAGTTCTTC.

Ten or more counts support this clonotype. CDR3 bases: TGCGCCAGCAGCCCGGGACAGCTCAATCAGCCCCAGCATTTT. Translated, it gives CASSPGQLNQPQHF. This rearrangement joins TRBV5-1 to TRBJ1-5; 7 positions agree with TRBD1. Trimming took 4 bases from V and 3 from J; bases not matched to a gene: 4. This CDR3 is built from 14 residues. From germline, CDR1 is SGHRS and CDR2 YFSETQ.

CDR3 DNA sequence: TGTGCCTGGGCCCTCCAATACGAGCAGTACTTC. Amino acids: CAWALQYEQYF. This chain uses TRBV30 with TRBJ2-7; D is unresolved. The germline gives CDR1 GTSNPN, CDR2 SVGIG (reference sequence). This CDR3 region has 11 residues. Deletions cut 5 bases from V and 4 bases from J, with 9 bases between.